The T cell receptor (beta chain) described here comes from a study of T-cell memory formation after mild COVID-19 (dated by TCRdb to about 2021). Concerning the study at large: TCR sequence clusters from the two donors were found to be largely donor specific. In a couple of donors, T-cell clones that expanded and contracted after mild COVID-19 were followed by sequencing TCRalpha and TCRbeta repertoires longitudinally. Two young, previously healthy adult volunteers, one female and one male, were included in the cohort.

TCRdb records Illumina NovaSeq 6000 as the sequencer. cDNA libraries for TCRalpha and TCRbeta were prepared by 5'RACE using constant-segment primers, with sample barcodes and unique molecular identifiers added. Trizol reagent was used to extract RNA from every sample. Libraries were amplified in two PCR steps, with a second sample barcode and Illumina TruSeq adapters added in the second step. Libraries were sequenced on an Illumina NovaSeq with 2 x 150 bp paired-end reads. The source study handled its data this way. The reads were demultiplexed and collapsed into UMI-guided consensus sequences using migec v1.2.7. With mixcr v2.1.11, UMI consensuses were aligned to TRA and TRB V and J templates and assembled into clonotypes. A clonotype was counted as expanded or contracted only when both edgeR and NoisET called the clonotype significant, with the noise models trained on biological replicates. edgeR calls used a false discovery rate-adjusted p below 0.01 and a log2 fold-change threshold of 1. As an exploratory analysis of dynamics, max-normalized trajectories of the 1000 most abundant clonotypes were examined with PCA combined with hierarchical clustering. Separately sequenced CD4+ and CD8+ repertoires were used to assign a CD4 or CD8 phenotype to each responding clone. The raw public reads went through TCRdb reprocessing: fastp at Q25, MiXCR clone calling, in-frame beta chains kept. Rows are combined by CDR3 protein, so each entry shows the most common genes and DNA. The V and J calls follow TCRdb's processing rather than the paper's. The table for this sample lists 350,000 to 500,000 distinct CDR3 sequences; about 19% of them were counted only once. The top ten clonotypes cover approximately 8.4% of the sample.

Overall study results and their limits: Contracting CD4+ clones were found mainly in CM and EM memory subsets, while CD8+ clones were enriched in EMRA. Some responding clones were detected in pre-infection memory, suggesting pre-existing cross-reactive memory T cells joined the SARS-CoV-2 response. Only two mild cases were covered in the study, and larger cohorts including severe cases with pre-infection samples were considered necessary. Balanced CD4/CD8 phenotypes were observed for clones contracting from day 15 to 85, whereas a bias towards CD4+ was observed for a second wave of clones expanding from day 15 to 37. SARS-CoV-2 specificity of the second-wave clones peaking on day 37 was not confirmed.

Ficoll-Paque density gradient centrifugation was the method used to isolate PBMCs. On this clonotype: Its antigen target is currently unknown. Base-call qualities are not available, and no considerably larger clone is one nucleotide away.

The TCR sequence derives from an adult woman who had mild COVID-19 (a few samples of this study predate the infection). The sample titles of this study are shuffled in the database, so cell type and time point are left out; the donor was told from shared clones. The specimen sequenced was PBMCs or a T cell subset sorted from them (not recorded which).

The DNA is as follows: TGTGCCATCAACGAGGGAGGGGACTACTACGAGCAGTACTTC. This yields the protein CAINEGGDYYEQYF. The chain links TRBV10-3 with TRBJ2-7; 7 of the junction bases match TRBD2. From V the trimming removes 7 bases and from J it removes 3 bases, while the gene matches leave 9 bases of the junction unaccounted for. From a lookup of the germline V gene, CDR1 and CDR2 are ENHRY and SYGVKD. The CDR3 runs 14 amino acids, cysteine and phenylalanine included. Solely the CDR3 DNA is kept, with 42 bases framed from the first base.